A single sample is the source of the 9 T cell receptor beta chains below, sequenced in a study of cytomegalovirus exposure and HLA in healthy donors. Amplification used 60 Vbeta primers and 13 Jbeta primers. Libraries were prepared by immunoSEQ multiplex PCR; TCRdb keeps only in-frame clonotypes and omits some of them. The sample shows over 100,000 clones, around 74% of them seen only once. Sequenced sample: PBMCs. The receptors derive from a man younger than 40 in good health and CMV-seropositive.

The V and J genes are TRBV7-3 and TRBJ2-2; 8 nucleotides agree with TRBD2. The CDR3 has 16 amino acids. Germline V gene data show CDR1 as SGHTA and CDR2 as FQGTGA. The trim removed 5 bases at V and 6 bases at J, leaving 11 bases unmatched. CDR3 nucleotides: TGTGCCAGCAGCCCCCTGCACGGGGGGGTGGCCGGGGAGCTGTTTTTT. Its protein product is CASSPLHGGVAGELFF. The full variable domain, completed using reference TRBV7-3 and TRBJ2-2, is GAGVSQTPSNKVTEKGKYVELRCDPISGHTALYWYRQSLGQGPEFLIYFQGTGAADDSGLPNDRFFAVRPEGSVSTLKIQRTERGDSAVYLCASSPLHGGVAGELFFGEGSRLTVL.

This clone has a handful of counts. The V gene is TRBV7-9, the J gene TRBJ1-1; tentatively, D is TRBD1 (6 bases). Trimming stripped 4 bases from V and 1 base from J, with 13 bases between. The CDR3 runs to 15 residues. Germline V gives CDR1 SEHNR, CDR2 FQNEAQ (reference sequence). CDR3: CASSWSRGPNTEAFF. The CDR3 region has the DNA TGTGCCAGCAGCTGGAGCAGGGGCCCGAACACTGAAGCTTTCTTT.

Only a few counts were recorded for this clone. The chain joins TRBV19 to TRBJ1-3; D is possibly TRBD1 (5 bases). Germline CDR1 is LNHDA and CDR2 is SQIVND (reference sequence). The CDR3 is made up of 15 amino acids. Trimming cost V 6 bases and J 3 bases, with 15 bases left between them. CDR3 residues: CASRRGAVDGNTIYF. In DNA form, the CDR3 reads TGTGCCAGTAGGCGCGGGGCAGTAGATGGAAACACCATATATTTT. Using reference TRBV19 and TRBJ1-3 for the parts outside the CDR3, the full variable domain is DGGITQSPKYLFRKEGQNVTLSCEQNLNHDAMYWYRQDPGQGLRLIYYSQIVNDFQKGDIAEGYSVSREKKESFPLTVTSAQKNPTAFYLCASRRGAVDGNTIYFGEGSWLTVV.

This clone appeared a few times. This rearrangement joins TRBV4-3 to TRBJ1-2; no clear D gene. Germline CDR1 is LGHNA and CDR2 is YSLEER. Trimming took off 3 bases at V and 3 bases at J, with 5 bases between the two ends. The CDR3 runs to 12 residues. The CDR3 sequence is CASSQGDYGYTF. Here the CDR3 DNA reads TGCGCCAGCAGCCAGGGAGACTATGGCTACACCTTC.

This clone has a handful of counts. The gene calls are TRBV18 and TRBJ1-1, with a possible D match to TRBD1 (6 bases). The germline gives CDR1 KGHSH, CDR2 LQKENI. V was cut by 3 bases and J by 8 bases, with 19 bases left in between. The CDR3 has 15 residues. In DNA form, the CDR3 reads TGTGCCAGCTCACCGGGGCAGGATACCGGGACAGAAGCTTTCTTT. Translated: CASSPGQDTGTEAFF.

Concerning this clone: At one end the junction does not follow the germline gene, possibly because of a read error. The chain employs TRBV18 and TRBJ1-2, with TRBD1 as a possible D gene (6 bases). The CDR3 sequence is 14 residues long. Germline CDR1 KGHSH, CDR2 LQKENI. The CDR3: CASSPRAGERGYPF. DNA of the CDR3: TGTGCCAGCTCACCAAGGGCAGGGGAGAGGGGCTACCCCTTC.

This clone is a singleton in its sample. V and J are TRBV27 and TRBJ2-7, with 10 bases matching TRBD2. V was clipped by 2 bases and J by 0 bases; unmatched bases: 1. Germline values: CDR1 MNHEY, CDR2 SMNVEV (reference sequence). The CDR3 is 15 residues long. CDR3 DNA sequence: TGTGCCAGCAGTTTAACTAGCGGGGCCTCCTACGAGCAGTACTTC. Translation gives CASSLTSGASYEQYF.

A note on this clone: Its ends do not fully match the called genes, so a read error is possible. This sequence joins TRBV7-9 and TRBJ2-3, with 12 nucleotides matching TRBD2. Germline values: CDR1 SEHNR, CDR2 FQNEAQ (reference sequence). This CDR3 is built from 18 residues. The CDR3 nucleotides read TGTTCCAGCATCGAAGGACGAGGACTAGCGGGGAGCACAGATACGCAGTATTTT. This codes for CSSIEGRGLAGSTDTQYF.

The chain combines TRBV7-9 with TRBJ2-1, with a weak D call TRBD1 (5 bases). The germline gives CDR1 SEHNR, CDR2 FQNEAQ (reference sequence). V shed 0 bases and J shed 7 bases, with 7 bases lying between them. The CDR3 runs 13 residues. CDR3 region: CASSLAQGNEQFF. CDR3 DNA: TGTGCCAGCAGCTTAGCCCAGGGAAATGAGCAGTTCTTC.